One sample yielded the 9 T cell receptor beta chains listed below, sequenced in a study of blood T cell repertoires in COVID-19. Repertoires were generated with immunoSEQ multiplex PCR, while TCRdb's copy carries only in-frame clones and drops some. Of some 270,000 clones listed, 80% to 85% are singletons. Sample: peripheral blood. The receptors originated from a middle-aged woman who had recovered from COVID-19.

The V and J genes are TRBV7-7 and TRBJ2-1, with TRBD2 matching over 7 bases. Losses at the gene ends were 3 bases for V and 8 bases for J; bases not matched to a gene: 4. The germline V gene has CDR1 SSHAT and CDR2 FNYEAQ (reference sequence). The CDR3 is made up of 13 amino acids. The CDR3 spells CASSFQSGDEQFF. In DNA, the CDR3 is TGTGCCAGCAGCTTTCAAAGCGGGGATGAGCAGTTCTTC.

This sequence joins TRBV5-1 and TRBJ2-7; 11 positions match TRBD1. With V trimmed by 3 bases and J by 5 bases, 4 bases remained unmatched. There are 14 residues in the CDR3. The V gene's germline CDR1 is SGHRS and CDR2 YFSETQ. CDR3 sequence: CASSSGQGVDEQYF. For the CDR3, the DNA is TGCGCCAGCAGCTCGGGACAGGGGGTCGACGAGCAGTACTTC.

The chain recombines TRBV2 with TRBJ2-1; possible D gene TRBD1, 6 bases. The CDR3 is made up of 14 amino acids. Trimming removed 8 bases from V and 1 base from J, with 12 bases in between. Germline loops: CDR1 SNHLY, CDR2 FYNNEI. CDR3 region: CASLRGSSYNEQFF. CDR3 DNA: TGTGCCAGCCTCAGGGGCTCGTCCTACAATGAGCAGTTCTTC. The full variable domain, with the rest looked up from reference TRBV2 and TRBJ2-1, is EPEVTQTPSHQVTQMGQEVILRCVPISNHLYFYWYRQILGQKVEFLVSFYNNEISEKSEIFDDQFSVERPDGSNFTLKIRSTKLEDSAMYFCASLRGSSYNEQFFGPGTRLTVL.

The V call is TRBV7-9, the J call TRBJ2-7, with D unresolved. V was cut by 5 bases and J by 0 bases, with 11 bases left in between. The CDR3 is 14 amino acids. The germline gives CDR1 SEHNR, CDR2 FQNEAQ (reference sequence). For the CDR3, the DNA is TGTGCCAGCAGCCCACATGAAAACTCCTACGAGCAGTACTTC. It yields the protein CASSPHENSYEQYF.

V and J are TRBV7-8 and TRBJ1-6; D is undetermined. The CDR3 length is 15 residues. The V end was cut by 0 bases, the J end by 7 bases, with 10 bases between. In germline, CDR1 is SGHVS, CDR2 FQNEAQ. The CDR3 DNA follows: TGTGCCAGCAGCTTAGCCTCGGGTGGAAATTCACCCCTCCACTTT. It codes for CASSLASGGNSPLHF.

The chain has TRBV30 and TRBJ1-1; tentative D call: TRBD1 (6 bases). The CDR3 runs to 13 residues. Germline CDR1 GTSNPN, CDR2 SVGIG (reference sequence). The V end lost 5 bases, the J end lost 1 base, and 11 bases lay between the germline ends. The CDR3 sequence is CAWQGTGNTEAFF. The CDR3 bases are TGTGCCTGGCAGGGGACGGGGAACACTGAAGCTTTCTTT.

The CDR3 loop is CAWISGQGRHPYGYTF. CDR3 in DNA: TGTGCCTGGATCAGTGGACAGGGGCGACACCCTTATGGCTACACCTTC. The V and J genes are TRBV30 and TRBJ1-2; 9 bases are shared with TRBD1. V shed 4 bases and J 5 bases; nucleotides not matched to a gene: 14. CDR1 is GTSNPN, CDR2 SVGIG, per germline (reference sequence). The CDR3 loop spans 16 amino acids.

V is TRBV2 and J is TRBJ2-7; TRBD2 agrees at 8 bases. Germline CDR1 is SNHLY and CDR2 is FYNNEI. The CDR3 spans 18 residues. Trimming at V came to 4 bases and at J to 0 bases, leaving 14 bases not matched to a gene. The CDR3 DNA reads TGTGCCAGCAGTGCTAGAAGAAGCGGGGGAGATAGCTCCTACGAGCAGTACTTC. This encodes CASSARRSGGDSSYEQYF.

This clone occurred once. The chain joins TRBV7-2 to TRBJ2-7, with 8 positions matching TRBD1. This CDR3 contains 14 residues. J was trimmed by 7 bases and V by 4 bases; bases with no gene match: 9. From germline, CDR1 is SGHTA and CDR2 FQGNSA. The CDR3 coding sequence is TGTGCCAGCAGCTCCAACAGGGGGTCGGGGGAGCAGTACTTC. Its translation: CASSSNRGSGEQYF.